This T cell receptor beta chain was recovered during a study of shared clonotypes between healthy human individuals. In its sample, this clone was seen once. Looked up from germline, CDR1 is MDHEN and CDR2 is SYDVKM. The CDR3 runs to 13 residues. V was trimmed by 1 base and J by 10 bases, leaving 13 bases between them. Some clones are missing from TCRdb's copy, which holds only in-frame ones; the method was immunoSEQ multiplex PCR. The sample includes about 2.4 million clones, over 85% seen only once; the top ten take around 0.37%. The specimen sequenced was naive CD4+ T cells from PBMCs. Specified subset: CD45RA+ positively selected. The receptor comes from a man aged 18 to 30 in good health. Some clones in this sample may be carry-over from other donors' samples. The V call is TRBV28, the J call TRBJ1-1; a possible D gene is TRBD1 (6 bases). CDR3 in amino acids: CASSLYDPTGAFF. CDR3 DNA sequence: TGTGCCAGCAGTTTATATGACCCGACAGGAGCTTTCTTT.